These 2 T cell receptor beta chains share one sample of origin, sequenced in a study of blood T cell repertoires in COVID-19 (dated by TCRdb to 2018 to 2020). Library preparation used the immunoSEQ multiplex PCR assay. TCRdb retrieved this table from immuneACCESS and kept in-frame rearrangements only. Not all clones are present; in checked studies, unresolved V genes account for under half, and no reason is known for the remainder. This sample lists more than 80,000 clones; 86% were detected once. Of the sample, over 1.5% falls within the top ten clones. Source material: peripheral blood. These receptors all stem from a man older than 75 with acute or convalescent COVID-19.

The chain combines TRBV6-5 with TRBJ1-1; D remains unclear. Deletions cut 2 bases from V and 5 bases from J, with 9 bases between. Germline CDR1 MNHEY, CDR2 SVGAGI. CDR3 length equals 13 residues. The CDR3 DNA sequence: TGTGCCAGCAGTTACAACCCGGGGACTGAAGCTTTCTTT. The encoded protein is CASSYNPGTEAFF.

The chain is built from TRBV5-1 and TRBJ2-3; possible D gene TRBD1, 6 bases. Germline V lookup: CDR1 SGHRS, CDR2 YFSETQ. This CDR3 region has 16 residues. Trimming cost V 0 bases and J 5 bases, with 16 bases left between them. CDR3 nucleotides: TGCGCCAGCAGCTTGGGCCAGGGACATATCGGAGATACGCAGTATTTT. The encoded protein is CASSLGQGHIGDTQYF.